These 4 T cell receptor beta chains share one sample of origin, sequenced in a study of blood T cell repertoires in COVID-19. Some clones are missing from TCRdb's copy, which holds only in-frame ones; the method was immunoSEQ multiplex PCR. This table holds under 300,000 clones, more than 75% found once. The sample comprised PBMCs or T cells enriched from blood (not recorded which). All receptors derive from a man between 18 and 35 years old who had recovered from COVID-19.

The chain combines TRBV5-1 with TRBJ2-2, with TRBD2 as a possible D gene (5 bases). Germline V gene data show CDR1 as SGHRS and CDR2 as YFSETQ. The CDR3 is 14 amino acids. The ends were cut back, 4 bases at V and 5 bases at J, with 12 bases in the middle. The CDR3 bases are TGCGCCAGCAGCCTACGGGAAGGGACCGGGGAGCTGTTTTTT. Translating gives CASSLREGTGELFF.

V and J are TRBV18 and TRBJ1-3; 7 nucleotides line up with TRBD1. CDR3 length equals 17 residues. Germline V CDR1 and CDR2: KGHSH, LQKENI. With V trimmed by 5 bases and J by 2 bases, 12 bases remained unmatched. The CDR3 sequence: CASSSVMTGSTGNTIYF. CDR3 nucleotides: TGTGCCAGCTCATCGGTCATGACAGGGAGCACTGGAAACACCATATATTTT. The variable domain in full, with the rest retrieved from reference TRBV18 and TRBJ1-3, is NAGVMQNPRHLVRRRGQEARLRCSPMKGHSHVYWYRQLPEEGLKFMVYLQKENIIDESGMPKERFSAEFPKEGPSILRIQQVVRGDSAAYFCASSSVMTGSTGNTIYFGEGSWLTVV.

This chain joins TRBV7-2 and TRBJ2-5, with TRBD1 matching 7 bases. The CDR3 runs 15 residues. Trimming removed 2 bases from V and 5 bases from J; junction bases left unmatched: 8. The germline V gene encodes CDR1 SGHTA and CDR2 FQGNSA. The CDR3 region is CASSLSTGALETQYF. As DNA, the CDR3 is TGTGCCAGCAGCTTAAGTACAGGGGCCTTGGAGACCCAGTACTTC.

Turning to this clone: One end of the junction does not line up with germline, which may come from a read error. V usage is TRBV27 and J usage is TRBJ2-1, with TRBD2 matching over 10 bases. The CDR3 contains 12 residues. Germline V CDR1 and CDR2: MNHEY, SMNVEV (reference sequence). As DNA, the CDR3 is TGTGCCAGCAGTCCAAGCGGGGGGGCCTTGGTCTTC. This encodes CASSPSGGALVF.